A single sample is the source of the 28 T cell receptor beta chains below, sequenced in a study of blood T cells in healthy people across ages. Primed by a sample-barcoded 5' primer and a J-beta primer mix, a second PCR proceeded for roughly 6 to 12 cycles. TCRdb ran MiXCR on the 5' RACE reads and lists one entry per CDR3 protein. There are 700,000 to 950,000 distinct CDR3 sequences in the sample; roughly 47% occur only once, and under 25% lies in the top ten. Input material: blood. The receptors here all came from a woman aged 55-75 years in good health.

The gene calls are TRBV3-1 and TRBJ2-4; weak D call: TRBD2 (5 bases). The J call is doubtful: the DNA matches TRBJ2-7 better. Germline-derived CDR1 and CDR2 are LGHDT and YNNKEL (reference sequence). The CDR3 consists of 15 residues. The CDR3 region is CASSQDWLGSYEQYF. CDR3 DNA sequence: TGTGCCAGCAGCCAAGATTGGCTGGGGAGCTACGAGCAGTACTTC.

The gene calls are TRBV6-5 and TRBJ2-1; D gene ambiguous. The germline V gene has CDR1 MNHEY and CDR2 SVGAGI. Trimming shortened V by 6 bases and J by 3 bases, and 12 bases separated the two germline ends. The CDR3 runs 14 residues. The CDR3 reads CASRTVAVYNEQFF. CDR3 nucleotide sequence: TGTGCCAGCAGGACGGTGGCAGTCTACAATGAGCAGTTCTTC.

For this clonotype: Being one base from a much bigger clone, this may be a read error. The CDR3 nucleotides are TGTGCCAGCAGTTACTCGATTAGCGGACTAGTATCAGAGACCCAGTTCTTC. Translated, it gives CASSYSISGLVSETQFF. V is TRBV6-5 and J is TRBJ2-1; 7 bases agree with TRBD2. The CDR3 covers 17 residues. CDR1 is MNHEY and CDR2 is SVGAGI in the germline V gene. Trimming at V came to 0 bases and at J to 13 bases, leaving 18 bases not matched to a gene.

On this clonotype: Given a much more abundant clone one base away, this may be a read error. V gene TRBV7-2 combines with J gene TRBJ2-3; D may match TRBD1 or TRBD2 (5 bases each). CDR1 is SGHTA, CDR2 FQGNSA, per germline. The CDR3 loop spans 15 amino acids. Trimming took off 5 bases at V and 4 bases at J, with 16 bases between the two ends. The CDR3 DNA sequence: TGTGCCAGCAGCCCGAGGGGCTTTGGAGCAGATACGCAGTATTTT. Amino acids: CASSPRGFGADTQYF. Full variable domain (outside the CDR3, taken from reference TRBV7-2 and TRBJ2-3): GAGVSQSPSNKVTEKGKDVELRCDPISGHTALYWYRQSLGQGLEFLIYFQGNSAPDKSGLPSDRFSAERTGGSVSTLTIQRTQQEDSAVYLCASSPRGFGADTQYFGPGTRLTVL.

Notes on this clonotype: This may arise from a read error, as a much more abundant clone is one base away. The chain combines TRBV12-3 or TRBV12-4 with TRBJ2-7; 13 nucleotides align to TRBD2. V gave up 0 bases and J gave up 5 bases; unmatched junction bases: 7. This CDR3 is 17 amino acids long. The CDR3 spells CASSLAVPGLAGNEQYF. CDR3 coding DNA: TGTGCCAGCAGTTTAGCGGTACCGGGACTAGCGGGGAACGAGCAGTACTTC.

This clonotype appeared a few times. The chain employs TRBV5-1 and TRBJ2-3; D is perhaps TRBD2 (5 bases). Germline CDR1 reads SGHRS; CDR2 reads YFSETQ. Deletions cut 4 bases from V and 4 bases from J, with 13 bases between. The length of the CDR3 is 14 residues. DNA of the CDR3: TGCGCCAGCAGCCTCGGGATTCTCCCAGATACGCAGTATTTT. Translation gives CASSLGILPDTQYF.

This clonotype occurred a few times. The chain combines TRBV7-2 with TRBJ2-3; 8 bases are a match to TRBD2. The CDR3 runs to 15 residues. Germline V gene sequence: CDR1 SGHTA, CDR2 FQGNSA. V was clipped by 5 bases and J by 2 bases; unmatched bases: 6. Here the CDR3 DNA reads TGTGCCAGCAGCACCGGGACTAGATACACAGATACGCAGTATTTT. Protein sequence: CASSTGTRYTDTQYF. The full variable domain, its missing parts supplied by reference TRBV7-2 and TRBJ2-3, is GAGVSQSPSNKVTEKGKDVELRCDPISGHTALYWYRQSLGQGLEFLIYFQGNSAPDKSGLPSDRFSAERTGGSVSTLTIQRTQQEDSAVYLCASSTGTRYTDTQYFGPGTRLTVL.

This clonotype was picked up a small number of times. V usage is TRBV28 and J usage is TRBJ2-7, with 9 bases lining up with TRBD1. Germline V gene lookup returns CDR1 MDHEN and CDR2 SYDVKM. The CDR3 runs 15 residues. V dropped 5 bases and J dropped 0; count of bases not matched to a gene: 5. The CDR3 protein is CASSIPGQGSYEQYF. In nucleotides, the CDR3 is TGTGCCAGCAGTATACCGGGACAGGGCTCCTACGAGCAGTACTTC.

This chain connects TRBV2 to TRBJ2-6, with no clear D. This CDR3 is built from 18 residues. V was cut by 5 bases and J by 0 bases, with 17 bases left in between. CDR1 and CDR2 from the germline V gene are SNHLY and FYNNEI. CDR3 DNA: TGTGCCAGCAGTTTCTACGGCAGACCGCCCTCTGGGGCCAACGTCCTGACTTTC. Protein: CASSFYGRPPSGANVLTF.

The sample holds one count of this clonotype. The J gene is TRBJ2-5, the V gene TRBV7-2; no reliable D call. The CDR3 is made up of 15 amino acids. The V and J ends lost 0 bases and 5 bases respectively, with 13 bases between them. Germline loops: CDR1 SGHTA, CDR2 FQGNSA. For the CDR3, the DNA is TGTGCCAGCAGCTTAGCGCCAATGATGTTGGAGACCCAGTACTTC. Translation gives CASSLAPMMLETQYF.

The genes are TRBV28 and TRBJ2-1; D perhaps matches TRBD2 (5 bases). CDR1 and CDR2 (germline): MDHEN, SYDVKM. This CDR3 has 15 residues. The ends were cut back, 1 base at V and 3 bases at J, with 10 bases in the middle. The CDR3 spells CASSLLGGGYNEQFF. The CDR3 DNA is TGTGCCAGCAGTTTATTGGGCGGAGGCTACAATGAGCAGTTCTTC. Combining the CDR3 with reference TRBV28 and TRBJ2-1 gives the whole variable domain DVKVTQSSRYLVKRTGEKVFLECVQDMDHENMFWYRQDPGLGLRLIYFSYDVKMKEKGDIPEGYSVSREKKERFSLILESASTNQTSMYLCASSLLGGGYNEQFFGPGTRLTVL.

The chain couples TRBV27 to TRBJ2-7, with 13 bases lining up with TRBD2. Losses at the gene ends were 6 bases for V and 4 bases for J; bases not matched to a gene: 6. The CDR3 totals 15 residues. Germline CDR1 is MNHEY and CDR2 is SMNVEV (reference sequence). CDR3 sequence (DNA): TGTGCCAGCAGCCGAGGACTAGCGGGAGTGTACGAGCAGTACTTC. Translated, it gives CASSRGLAGVYEQYF.

This clonotype was counted once. The chain couples TRBV10-3 to TRBJ2-7; 7 bases agree with TRBD1. Germline V gene lookup returns CDR1 ENHRY and CDR2 SYGVKD. J was trimmed by 6 bases and V by 8 bases; bases with no gene match: 10. This CDR3 contains 13 residues. CDR3 protein: CAISTGVTAEQYF. CDR3 DNA: TGTGCCATCTCTACAGGGGTGACGGCCGAGCAGTACTTC.

The chain has TRBV10-3 and TRBJ1-1; TRBD1 agrees at 7 bases. This CDR3 is 13 amino acids long. V trimming: 0 bases; J trimming: 8 bases; junction bases outside the gene matches: 3. CDR1 and CDR2 (germline): ENHRY, SYGVKD. DNA of the CDR3: TGTGCCATCAGTGAGTCGACAGGGCCAGAAGCTTTCTTT. It encodes CAISESTGPEAFF.

As for this clonotype: The junction differs from germline at one of its ends, possibly a read error. This chain uses TRBV9 with TRBJ2-1; D call uncertain. This CDR3 is 14 amino acids long. Germline V gene data show CDR1 as SGDLS and CDR2 as YYNGEE. CDR3 protein: CASSGSSSYSEQFF. The CDR3, as DNA: TGTGCCAGCAGCGGTAGCAGCTCCTACAGTGAGCAGTTCTTC.

The rearrangement links TRBV7-2 to TRBJ2-7; TRBD1 matches 11 bases. Germline trimming cut 0 bases from V and 4 bases from J; bases unmatched to any gene: 11. CDR3 length: 18 residues. Germline V lookup: CDR1 SGHTA, CDR2 FQGNSA. For the CDR3, the DNA is TGTGCCAGCAGCTTAGCGCCTCCTGGACAGGGGGCTTGGTACGAGCAGTACTTC. This codes for CASSLAPPGQGAWYEQYF.

This chain joins TRBV20-1 and TRBJ2-3, with D possibly matching TRBD2 (6 bases). The germline gives CDR1 DFQATT, CDR2 SNEGSKA (reference sequence). This CDR3 region has 14 residues. With 4 bases removed from V and 0 bases from J, the gap between germline ends came to 11 bases. The chain's CDR3 is CSANGLASTDTQYF. The CDR3 coding sequence is TGCAGTGCTAACGGGCTAGCGAGCACAGATACGCAGTATTTT.

There are a few counts of this clonotype. The gene calls are TRBV10-3 and TRBJ2-7, with 11 bases matching TRBD2. The DNA end lines up better with TRBJ2-5; the J call may be wrong. CDR3 length equals 16 residues. Germline V lookup: CDR1 ENHRY, CDR2 SYGVKD. CDR3 in DNA: TGTGCCATCAGTGAAGGTAGCGGGAGGGCCTTGGAGACCCAGTACTTC. Translating it yields CAISEGSGRALETQYF.

This clonotype occurred a few times. The rearrangement links TRBV11-2 to TRBJ1-4; 7 positions agree with TRBD1. Germline V CDR1 and CDR2: SGHAT, FQNNGV. CDR3 length: 14 residues. V trimming: 5 bases; J trimming: 4 bases; junction bases outside the gene matches: 4. The DNA of the CDR3 is TGTGCCAGCAGCCAGGACAGGATTAATGAAAAACTGTTTTTT. Translated: CASSQDRINEKLFF. The full variable domain, with the rest looked up from reference TRBV11-2 and TRBJ1-4, is EAGVAQSPRYKIIEKRQSVAFWCNPISGHATLYWYQQILGQGPKLLIQFQNNGVVDDSQLPKDRFSAERLKGVDSTLKIQPAKLEDSAVYLCASSQDRINEKLFFGSGTQLSVL.

DNA of the CDR3: TGTGCCAGCGAGAGGGGGGGGACAGATACGCAGTATTTT. It is translated as CASERGGTDTQYF. The chain recombines TRBV25-1 with TRBJ2-3; tentatively, D is TRBD2 (7 bases). Germline assignment: CDR1 MGHDK and CDR2 SYGVNS. The CDR3 sequence is 13 residues long. V was clipped by 8 bases and J by 3 bases, with 12 bases between them. Full variable domain (outside the CDR3, taken from reference TRBV25-1 and TRBJ2-3): EADIYQTPRYLVIGTGKKITLECSQTMGHDKMYWYQQDPGMELHLIHYSYGVNSTEKGDLSSESTVSRIRTEHFPLTLESARPSHTSQYLCASERGGTDTQYFGPGTRLTVL.

Points on this clonotype: The DNA is omitted, as the CDR3 cannot be located on it reliably, and the CDR3 follows TCRdb's listing. This chain joins TRBV29-1 and TRBJ2-7; TRBD2 was called by the table and not checked on the DNA. CDR1 and CDR2 (germline): SQVTM, ANQGSEA. The CDR3 is 13 amino acids long, termini counted. The CDR3 is CSVSGQGPSEQYF.

This chain joins TRBV7-2 and TRBJ2-7; no firm D call. This CDR3 has 14 residues. Trimming left V 1 base short and J 5 bases short, with 12 bases between. Germline CDR1 and CDR2: SGHTA and FQGNSA. CDR3 nucleotides: TGTGCCAGCAGCTTAGTAAGTTTTAGCAACGAGCAGTACTTC. Residues: CASSLVSFSNEQYF.

This clonotype was observed many times. The chain has TRBV18 and TRBJ2-7; 8 positions match TRBD1. The ends lost 8 bases at V and 4 bases at J; junction bases unmatched: 10. Looked up from germline, CDR1 is KGHSH and CDR2 is LQKENI. The CDR3 length is 14 residues. In DNA, the CDR3 is TGTGCCAGCAGTCCCCGGCAGGGGGCTTACGAGCAGTACTTC. This codes for CASSPRQGAYEQYF.

This clonotype has just a few counts. V is TRBV28 and J is TRBJ2-6; D gene unclear. CDR3 length: 16 residues. From germline, CDR1 is MDHEN and CDR2 SYDVKM. The V and J ends lost 7 bases and 0 bases respectively, with 13 bases between them. The CDR3 DNA reads as TGTGCCAGCACCTCCGCCAGCTACTCTGGGGCCAACGTCCTGACTTTC. Translated, it gives CASTSASYSGANVLTF.

This clonotype was found many times. V is TRBV7-2 and J is TRBJ2-1; the D gene is possibly TRBD2 (6 bases). The germline V gene encodes CDR1 SGHTA and CDR2 FQGNSA. CDR3 length: 17 residues. V dropped 2 bases and J dropped 0 bases, with 14 bases sitting between them. The CDR3 DNA follows: TGTGCCAGCAGCTTAATAGCTAGCGACGACTCCTACAATGAGCAGTTCTTC. Translating it yields CASSLIASDDSYNEQFF. Full variable domain (missing parts from reference TRBV7-2 and TRBJ2-1): GAGVSQSPSNKVTEKGKDVELRCDPISGHTALYWYRQSLGQGLEFLIYFQGNSAPDKSGLPSDRFSAERTGGSVSTLTIQRTQQEDSAVYLCASSLIASDDSYNEQFFGPGTRLTVL.

This clonotype has at least ten counts. The chain links TRBV7-2 to TRBJ2-5; no reliable D call. The CDR3 is made up of 12 amino acids. V was clipped by 5 bases and J by 5 bases, with 9 bases between them. CDR1 is SGHTA, CDR2 FQGNSA, per germline. The chain's CDR3 is CASSLSRETQYF. For the CDR3, the DNA is TGTGCCAGCAGCCTCTCCCGGGAGACCCAGTACTTC.

This clonotype was picked up a small number of times. The chain joins TRBV27 to TRBJ1-2; 9 bases map to TRBD1. Germline trimming cut 6 bases from V and 4 bases from J; bases unmatched to any gene: 9. Germline CDR1 is MNHEY and CDR2 is SMNVEV (reference sequence). CDR3 size: 15 residues. In DNA, the CDR3 is TGTGCCAGCAGCCGGTCGGGACAGGGAGGCTATGGCTACACCTTC. Its translation: CASSRSGQGGYGYTF.

This clonotype was seen a single time. This rearrangement joins TRBV20-1 to TRBJ2-4, with TRBD2 matching 10 bases. The DNA end lines up better with TRBJ2-7; the J call may be wrong. The CDR3 spans 13 residues. Germline assignment: CDR1 DFQATT and CDR2 SNEGSKA (reference sequence). The CDR3 region is CSAVSGRANEQYF. In nucleotides, the CDR3 is TGCAGTGCTGTAAGCGGGAGGGCCAACGAGCAGTACTTC.